This T cell receptor beta chain was captured by sequencing in a study of cytomegalovirus exposure and HLA in healthy donors. Study observations and caveats: The CMV antigen specificity of a few CMV-associated chains was confirmed through in vitro analysis. Roughly 170 TCR beta chains were listed as cytomegalovirus-associated.

With 3 bases removed from V and 6 bases from J, the gap between germline ends came to 9 bases. This CDR3 is 11 amino acids long. Germline CDR1 SQVTM, CDR2 ANQGSEA. Data came from immunoSEQ multiplex PCR; TCRdb stores just in-frame clones and leaves some out. This sample yields some 44,000 clones, of which about 94% are seen a single time; approximately 5.9% belongs to the top ten. With regard to this clone: Its antigen remains unknown.

Sequencing was done on a sample of PBMCs. This chain links TRBV29-1 with TRBJ2-7; no clear D gene. The sequence was collected from a man aged 18 to 30 in good health and CMV-seronegative. The CDR3 nucleotides read TGCAGCGTTGAGGCCCCAGGCGAGCAGTACTTC. The encoded protein is CSVEAPGEQYF.